This T cell receptor (beta chain) emerged from a study of graft-versus-host responses after intestinal transplantation (dated by TCRdb to the early 2020s). About the full investigation: The transplants that recipients got were multivisceral, liver-intestinal, or isolated intestinal. All recipients received anti-thymocyte globulin induction followed by maintenance tacrolimus and steroids for 3 to 4 years. Bulk TCR-beta CDR3 sequencing was used to track graft-versus-host and host-versus-graft alloreactive T cell clones in the graft, circulation and bone marrow after intestinal transplantation. Of the roughly 26 intestinal transplant recipients enrolled in the cohort, one of whom was a retransplant, a few patients without pretransplant specimens were excluded. Rather than being sequenced by the commercial service, samples from three later patients were sequenced in-house on an Illumina MiSeq and processed with MiXCR. Alloreactive clones were identified by sequencing pre-transplant mixed lymphocyte reaction products and comparing them with unstimulated pre-transplant donor and recipient T cells. A peak of at least 4% donor T cells among recipient peripheral blood mononuclear cells was the definition used for donor T cell macrochimerism. Study-wide conclusions, independent of this receptor: Early after transplant, peak levels of circulating GvH clones were associated with declines in HvG clones. GvH clones were detected in recipient bone marrow, and some of these GvH clones were observed earlier in ileal mucosa or blood, consistent with an intestinal mucosal origin. The conclusions were limited by the relatively low number and heterogeneity of the intestinal transplant patients. In the allografts of patients with donor T cell macrochimerism, GvH to HvG T cell clonal ratios were high.

This clone occurred a few times. No much larger clone exists at a distance of one base, and base qualities are not known. In the paper's terms, the time point label means: cells obtained before transplantation from donor or recipient. Mixed lymphocyte reactions plated around 200,000 CFSE-labeled pre-transplant responders with around 200,000 irradiated violet-dye-labeled stimulators and were cultured for 6 days. After the mixed lymphocyte reaction, proliferating CD3+CD4+CFSE-low and CD3+CD8+CFSE-low responder cells were FACS-sorted on a BD Influx sorter. Library prep was done by the immunoSEQ multiplex PCR assay. For most patients, genomic DNA was isolated with the Qiagen DNeasy Blood and Tissue Kit and sent frozen to Adaptive Biotechnologies for TCR sequencing. High-throughput TCR-beta CDR3 sequencing of genomic DNA from most patients was performed by Adaptive Biotechnologies. For the original study's pipeline: Adaptive's ImmunoSEQ software supplied the TCR sequencing data for 15 to 20 patients, while MiXCR and VDJtools were used to process three other patients. To correct CD4 versus CD8 sorting errors, sequences present in both subsets at a frequency ratio below 5:1 were removed. CDR3 nucleotide sequences shared between donor and recipient were removed because their origin could not be assigned. To be classed as alloreactive, a clone needed at least 2-fold expansion over unstimulated cells and a minimum CFSE-low frequency of 0.002% (template counts) or 0.001% (read counts). Clones were considered mappable if detected in sequenced pre-transplant spleen, lymph node, or MLR CFSE-low populations of the donor or recipient. The cumulative frequency of alloreactive clones was calculated as a percentage of all sequences, weighted by copy number. TCRdb carries this immuneACCESS record with in-frame sequences only. Its versions omit some clonotypes, under half of them owing to an unresolved V gene in the studies checked, with the rest unexplained. V, J and clone size were drawn from that table, and D and trimming were deduced from the DNA. The sample table lists about 23,000 clones, about 45% of them with a count of one. The top ten clonotypes cover around 1.5% of the sample.

Sequences were derived from alloreactive CD8+ T cells from a mixed lymphocyte reaction culture, sampled before transplantation. Per the publication, the cell subset or site label means: CFSE-low proliferating T cells sorted from roughly 6-day pre-transplant mixed lymphocyte reaction (GvH or HvG direction). The receptor was isolated from a human patient who was an organ donor for intestinal transplantation.

CDR3 sequence: CASSSREVDTQYF. The nucleotides are TGTGCCAGCAGCTCCCGCGAGGTAGATACGCAGTATTTT. The chain is assembled from TRBV9 and TRBJ2-3, with the identity of the D gene unclear. V is reduced by 4 bases and J by 5 bases, leaving a spacing of 11 bases between them. According to the germline V gene, CDR1 reads SGDLS and CDR2 reads YYNGEE. The CDR3 contains 13 residues, cysteine and phenylalanine counted. Left in the record is the CDR3 DNA by itself, 39 bases read in frame from the first base.